This T cell receptor beta chain was recorded in a study of a mutant IDH1 vaccine in newly diagnosed glioma. Turning to this clone: Its antigen is currently unknown.

The junction had 4 bases not matched to a gene; V was cut back by 6 bases and J by 4 bases. Germline values: CDR1 LNHDA, CDR2 SQIVND (reference sequence). The CDR3 loop spans 14 amino acids. Study-wide results and limits: The study observed vaccine-induced immune responses in just over 90% of patients.

Noted time point: week 23, last vaccination. Vaccinated patients received 300 ug of mutant IDH1 20-mer peptide per dose, with topical imiquimod. The study enrolled donors with new WHO grade 3 or 4 IDH1-mutant, ATRX-lost astrocytomas. TCRdb's copy holds only in-frame clones and misses some; the assay was immunoSEQ multiplex PCR. The repertoire consists of some 80,000 clones, with more than 80% occurring once and the leading ten covering roughly 0.74%. The TCR originated in a woman aged 45-65 years with glioma. This sequence joins TRBV19 and TRBJ2-7, with 12 bases fitting TRBD1. This material consisted of PBMCs, taken from a glioma patient whose treatment included an IDH1 peptide vaccine. CDR3 region: CASRQGQGAYEQYF. The CDR3 coding sequence is TGTGCCAGTAGGCAGGGACAGGGGGCTTACGAGCAGTACTTC. Looking up the rest from reference TRBV19 and TRBJ2-7 gives the full variable domain: DGGITQSPKYLFRKEGQNVTLSCEQNLNHDAMYWYRQDPGQGLRLIYYSQIVNDFQKGDIAEGYSVSREKKESFPLTVTSAQKNPTAFYLCASRQGQGAYEQYFGPGTRLTVT.